This T cell receptor beta chain was sequenced in a study of CD8 T cells in Susac syndrome. The sample holds one count of this clonotype. Sequencing of TCR beta was undertaken in CD8+ and CD4+ T cells derived from blood. Definite or probable Susac syndrome was diagnosed using recently defined diagnostic criteria. Trimming removed 2 bases from V and 6 bases from J, with 8 bases in between. Germline CDR1 and CDR2: ENHRY and SYGVKD. CDR3 length equals 12 residues. Random hexamers served to reverse transcribe about 0.5 to 1 ug RNA. TCRdb re-called the immunoSEQ multiplex PCR reads with MiXCR, one entry per CDR3 protein. The table shows some 180,000 distinct CDR3 sequences, with roughly 94% occurring only once.

The rearrangement uses TRBV10-3 and TRBJ2-7, with D unresolved. Specimen: CD4+ T cells from PBMCs. This receptor was taken from a human donor with Susac syndrome. The CDR3 coding sequence is TGTGCCATCAGTGAGATCGTTGTCGAGCAGTACTTC. It yields the protein CAISEIVVEQYF.